This T cell receptor beta chain was sequenced for a study of T cell changes during pregnancy in multiple sclerosis. Assay used: immunoSEQ multiplex PCR; TCRdb lists only in-frame clones, some missing. The sample contains tens of thousands of clones, around 90% of which appear only once. Trimming took 5 bases from V and 2 from J, leaving 21 bases between them. Germline values: CDR1 SGHTA, CDR2 FQGTGA. The length of the CDR3 is 17 residues. This chain connects TRBV7-3 to TRBJ1-1, with a tentative D call TRBD1 (5 bases). The TCR sequence derives from a female donor with multiple sclerosis, enrolled in a pregnancy study. This specimen consisted of CD4+ T cells from peripheral blood mononuclear cells, obtained in the third trimester of pregnancy. CDR3 nucleotides: TGTGCCAGCAGCCATGAATTGAAGGGGAGGGGAAACACTGAAGCTTTCTTT. Protein sequence: CASSHELKGRGNTEAFF.